This T cell receptor (beta chain) was retrieved from a study of cytomegalovirus exposure and HLA in healthy donors. Profiled with immunoSEQ multiplex PCR; TCRdb holds only in-frame clones, not every one. The sample holds about 280,000 clones, approximately 86% seen once. This CDR3 is built from 14 residues. V lost 4 bases, J lost 3 bases, and 7 bases stayed unmatched. Per the germline V gene, CDR1 is GTSNPN and CDR2 is SVGIG (reference sequence). The receptor was derived from a woman in her late teens or twenties in good health and CMV-seronegative. This rearrangement joins TRBV30 to TRBJ2-7, with 9 bases fitting TRBD1. The specimen sequenced was PBMCs. CDR3 DNA: TGTGCCTGGAATCAACAGGGGGCTGGCTACGAGCAGTACTTC. The encoded protein is CAWNQQGAGYEQYF.